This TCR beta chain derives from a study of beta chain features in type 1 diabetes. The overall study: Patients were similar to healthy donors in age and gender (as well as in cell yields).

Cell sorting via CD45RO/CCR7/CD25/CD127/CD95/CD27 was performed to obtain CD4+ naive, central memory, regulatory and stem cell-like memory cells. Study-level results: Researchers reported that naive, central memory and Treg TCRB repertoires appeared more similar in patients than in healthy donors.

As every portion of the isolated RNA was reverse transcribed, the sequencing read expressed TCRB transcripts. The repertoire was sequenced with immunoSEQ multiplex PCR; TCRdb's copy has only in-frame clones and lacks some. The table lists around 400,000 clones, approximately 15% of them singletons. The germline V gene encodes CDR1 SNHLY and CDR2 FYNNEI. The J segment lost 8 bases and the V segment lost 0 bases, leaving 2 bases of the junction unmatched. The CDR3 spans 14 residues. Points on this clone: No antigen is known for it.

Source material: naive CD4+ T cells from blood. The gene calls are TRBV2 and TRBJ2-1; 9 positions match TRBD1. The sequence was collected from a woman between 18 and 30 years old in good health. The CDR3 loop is CASSEAHRGHEQFF. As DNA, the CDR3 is TGTGCCAGCAGTGAAGCCCACAGGGGGCATGAGCAGTTCTTC.